The 20 T cell receptor beta chains listed next were all sequenced from one sample in a study of low-dose radiotherapy and immunotherapy resistance in tumors. Covering alpha and beta chains, TRAV- and TRBV-specific primers were used for the first-strand cDNA. Over roughly 20 PCR cycles, TCRs were amplified from a constant-region primer and V-primer adapter. TCRdb re-called the reads through MiXCR, storing one row per CDR3 protein. The sample lists some 13,000 distinct CDR3 sequences; 75% were seen once. The receptors shown here come from a human donor with advanced metastatic prostate, ovarian, gallbladder or colorectal cancer (not recorded which). This table probably holds off-target reads from a library built for another chain.

The V call is TRBV11-2, the J call TRBJ2-3, with D possibly being TRBD2 (5 bases). CDR1 is SGHAT and CDR2 is FQNNGV in the germline V gene. CDR3 length: 15 residues. V lost 7 bases, J lost 1 base, and 15 bases lay in between. The CDR3 DNA follows: TGTGCCAGCACCCCGAACCCCGGGGGCACAGATACGCAGTATTTT. It is translated as CASTPNPGGTDTQYF.

This CDR3 is CAISATSGGTPNTGELFF. In DNA, the CDR3 is TGTGCCATCAGCGCTACTAGCGGGGGTACTCCGAACACCGGGGAGCTGTTTTTT. This sequence joins TRBV10-3 and TRBJ2-2, with 11 bases fitting TRBD2. In germline, CDR1 is ENHRY, CDR2 SYGVKD. The CDR3 has 18 amino acids. The J segment lost 0 bases and the V segment lost 6 bases, leaving 9 bases of the junction unmatched.

The chain joins TRBV19 to TRBJ1-5; no reliable D call. In germline, CDR1 is LNHDA, CDR2 SQIVND (reference sequence). Trimming removed 4 bases from V and 6 bases from J, with 16 bases in between. CDR3 size: 15 residues. CDR3 nucleotide sequence: TGTGCCAGTAGTAGGGCGTGGCGGGGTGGTCAGCCCCAGCATTTT. It specifies CASSRAWRGGQPQHF. Together with reference TRBV19 and TRBJ1-5, the CDR3 gives the full variable domain: DGGITQSPKYLFRKEGQNVTLSCEQNLNHDAMYWYRQDPGQGLRLIYYSQIVNDFQKGDIAEGYSVSREKKESFPLTVTSAQKNPTAFYLCASSRAWRGGQPQHFGDGTRLSIL.

The chain employs TRBV6-2 or TRBV6-3 and TRBJ2-5; tentatively, D is TRBD1 or TRBD2 (5 bases each). The CDR3 covers 14 residues. Germline V gene data show CDR1 as MNHEY and CDR2 as SVGEGT. V was shortened by 6 bases and J by 9 bases, with 20 bases between the two germline ends. CDR3 sequence: CASRTRGGPGSQYF. In DNA form, the CDR3 reads TGTGCCAGCAGGACAAGGGGCGGGCCCGGGTCCCAGTACTTC.

A few counts support this clonotype. CDR3 in amino acids: CASSKGKWSANTGELFF. Written as DNA, the CDR3 is TGTGCCAGCAGCAAAGGGAAGTGGAGCGCGAACACCGGGGAGCTGTTTTTT. The V and J genes are TRBV21-1 and TRBJ2-2. TRBV21-1 is a documented pseudogene. CDR3 length: 17 residues.

This chain joins TRBV5-1 and TRBJ2-2; no reliable D call. Germline-derived CDR1 and CDR2 are SGHRS and YFSETQ. This CDR3 region has 15 residues. V lost 4 bases and J lost 0, with 10 bases in between. CDR3 amino acids: CASSLAQTNTGELFF. The CDR3 nucleotides read TGCGCCAGCAGCCTCGCACAGACGAACACCGGGGAGCTGTTTTTT.

This chain connects TRBV6-1 to TRBJ2-5; a possible D gene is TRBD2 (7 bases). V was clipped by 3 bases and J by 4 bases, with 12 bases between them. CDR1 MNHNS and CDR2 SASEGT come from the germline V gene. The CDR3 has 14 amino acids. The CDR3 loop reads CASSEAGAGETQYF. The CDR3 bases are TGTGCCAGCAGTGAGGCGGGGGCCGGAGAGACCCAGTACTTC.

The chain employs TRBV2 and TRBJ2-2; TRBD2 matches at 11 bases. V was pared by 1 base and J by 4 bases, with 5 bases of the junction left unmatched. In germline, CDR1 is SNHLY, CDR2 FYNNEI. This CDR3 has 17 amino acids. The CDR3, as DNA: TGTGCCAGCAGTGAAGGGGTGACTAGCGGGACCACCGGGGAGCTGTTTTTT. It translates to CASSEGVTSGTTGELFF.

Only one count was recorded for this clonotype. The rearrangement links TRBV5-1 to TRBJ1-1; no reliable D call. This CDR3 is built from 13 residues. Germline-derived CDR1 and CDR2 are SGHRS and YFSETQ. The V and J ends lost 0 bases and 5 bases respectively, with 8 bases between them. The CDR3 loop reads CASSLASGTEAFF. The CDR3 region has the DNA TGCGCCAGCAGCTTGGCCTCGGGGACTGAAGCTTTCTTT.

The V call is TRBV4-1, the J call TRBJ1-1; 7 nucleotides line up with TRBD1. V lost 4 bases to trimming and J lost 0 bases; unmatched junction nucleotides: 2. Germline lookup yields CDR1 MGHRA and CDR2 YSYEKL. CDR3 length: 14 amino acids. The DNA for the CDR3 is TGCGCCAGCAGCCGGGGACAGTTGAACACTGAAGCTTTCTTT. Its translation: CASSRGQLNTEAFF.

This clonotype was counted a few times. V gene TRBV3-1 combines with J gene TRBJ1-3; D unclear. The CDR3 length is 15 residues. V was pared by 3 bases and J by 4 bases, with 13 bases between. CDR1 and CDR2 from the germline V gene are LGHDT and YNNKEL (reference sequence). Here the CDR3 DNA reads TGTGCCAGCAGCCAGAGAAGGTTCGAGGGAAACACCATATATTTT. Translated: CASSQRRFEGNTIYF. Full variable domain (outside the CDR3, taken from reference TRBV3-1 and TRBJ1-3): DTAVSQTPKYLVTQMGNDKSIKCEQNLGHDTMYWYKQDSKKFLKIMFSYNNKELIINETVPNRFSPKSPDKAHLNLHINSLELGDSAVYFCASSQRRFEGNTIYFGEGSWLTVV.

The rearrangement links TRBV12-3 or TRBV12-4 to TRBJ1-5; possibly TRBD1 for D (6 bases). V gave up 2 bases and J gave up 6 bases, with 14 bases separating them. CDR3 length: 15 amino acids. CDR3 residues: CASSLRGGGLQPQHF. Here the CDR3 DNA reads TGTGCCAGCAGTTTACGGGGGGGGGGGCTTCAGCCCCAGCATTTT.

The count of this clonotype is one. The genes are TRBV19 and TRBJ1-4; D remains unclear. The CDR3 runs to 15 residues. Germline assignment: CDR1 LNHDA and CDR2 SQIVND (reference sequence). V was trimmed by 5 bases and J by 5 bases, leaving 15 bases between them. CDR3 region: CASSVSGAQNEKLFF. DNA of the CDR3: TGTGCCAGTAGTGTCTCCGGAGCCCAAAATGAAAAACTGTTTTTT.

The rearrangement uses TRBV6-1 and TRBJ1-6; TRBD1 is a possible D gene (5 bases). The germline V gene encodes CDR1 MNHNS and CDR2 SASEGT. Trimming left V 10 bases short and J 13 bases short, with 20 bases between. The CDR3 sequence is 13 residues long. This chain's CDR3 is CATGTQLGVPLHF. The CDR3, as DNA: TGTGCCACCGGGACTCAGCTTGGGGTTCCCCTCCACTTT.

This chain links TRBV11-2 with TRBJ2-7, with 10 nucleotides matching TRBD2. The V and J ends lost 5 bases and 2 bases, in that order; junction bases with no gene match: 3. The CDR3 runs 14 residues. The germline gives CDR1 SGHAT, CDR2 FQNNGV. The chain's CDR3 is CASSGLAATYEQYF. CDR3 in DNA: TGTGCCAGCAGCGGACTAGCGGCAACCTACGAGCAGTACTTC. Variable domain in full (rest from reference TRBV11-2 and TRBJ2-7): EAGVAQSPRYKIIEKRQSVAFWCNPISGHATLYWYQQILGQGPKLLIQFQNNGVVDDSQLPKDRFSAERLKGVDSTLKIQPAKLEDSAVYLCASSGLAATYEQYFGPGTRLTVT.

The chain joins TRBV5-1 to TRBJ1-2; D is ambiguous. V was cut by 4 bases and J by 8 bases, with 9 bases left in between. Germline CDR1 reads SGHRS; CDR2 reads YFSETQ. The CDR3 covers 11 residues. The CDR3 is CASSADRGYTF. CDR3 bases: TGCGCCAGCAGCGCGGACCGGGGCTACACCTTC.

The rearrangement uses TRBV6-4 and TRBJ2-3; TRBD1 is a possible D gene (5 bases). The assigned J gene may be wrong: the sequence end matches TRBJ1-5 better. Germline CDR1 MRHNA, CDR2 SNTAGT. CDR3 length: 14 residues. This CDR3 reads CASGPGGDPDTQHF. The CDR3, as DNA: TGTGCCAGCGGCCCGGGCGGGGACCCAGATACGCAGCATTTT.

The J gene is TRBJ2-1, the V gene TRBV29-1; tentatively, D is TRBD2 (6 bases). V shed 4 bases and J shed 9 bases, with 19 bases lying between them. Germline V lookup: CDR1 SQVTM, CDR2 ANQGSEA. The CDR3 is 14 amino acids. In DNA, the CDR3 is TGCAGCGTTGGGGAACTTCTGGCCGGGAGTGAGCAGTTCTTC. Protein product: CSVGELLAGSEQFF.

The chain employs TRBV2 and TRBJ2-5; the match to TRBD2 covers 10 bases. Germline assignment: CDR1 SNHLY and CDR2 FYNNEI. J was trimmed by 4 bases and V by 5 bases; bases with no gene match: 4. The CDR3 sequence is 14 residues long. The CDR3 here is CASSMSSGGETQYF. The CDR3 DNA reads TGTGCCAGCAGTATGTCTAGCGGGGGAGAGACCCAGTACTTC.

V is TRBV5-6 and J is TRBJ2-1; D possibly matches TRBD1 or TRBD2 (5 bases each). V lost 4 bases to trimming and J lost 1 base, with 12 bases between them. Germline CDR1 is SGHDT and CDR2 is YYEEEE. This CDR3 has 15 residues. In DNA form, the CDR3 reads TGTGCCAGCAGCGACCTGGGACCTTCCTACAATGAGCAGTTCTTC. As protein: CASSDLGPSYNEQFF.